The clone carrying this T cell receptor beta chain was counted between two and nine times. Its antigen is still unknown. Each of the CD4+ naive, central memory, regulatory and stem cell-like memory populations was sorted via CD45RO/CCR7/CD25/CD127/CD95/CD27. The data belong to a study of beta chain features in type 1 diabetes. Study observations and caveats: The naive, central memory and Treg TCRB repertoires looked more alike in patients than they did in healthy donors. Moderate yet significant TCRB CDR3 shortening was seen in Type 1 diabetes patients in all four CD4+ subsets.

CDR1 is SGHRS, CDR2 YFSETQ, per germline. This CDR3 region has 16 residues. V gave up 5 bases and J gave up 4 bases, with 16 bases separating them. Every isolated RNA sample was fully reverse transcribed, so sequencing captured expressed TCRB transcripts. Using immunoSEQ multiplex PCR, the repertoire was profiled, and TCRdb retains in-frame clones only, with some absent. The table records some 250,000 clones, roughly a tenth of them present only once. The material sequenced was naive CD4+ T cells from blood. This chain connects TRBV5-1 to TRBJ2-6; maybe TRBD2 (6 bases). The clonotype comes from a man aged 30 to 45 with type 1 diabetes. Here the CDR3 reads CASSRWVAGGANVLTF. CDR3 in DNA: TGCGCCAGCAGTCGCTGGGTGGCGGGGGGGGCCAACGTCCTGACTTTC.